The rows below give T cell receptor beta chains drawn from one sample of a study of tumour-infiltrating T cells in Burkitt lymphoma. The data were produced by immunoSEQ multiplex PCR, yet TCRdb's version contains in-frame clones alone and is incomplete. This sample has thousands of clones; approximately 13% occur once, and the top ten carry around 25%. Sample: tumor tissue. Receptors were obtained from a human donor with Burkitt lymphoma. Both conserved end residues are part of each CDR3. Fields, in order: V gene, D gene, clone size, J gene, CDR3 protein, CDR3 DNA. A D gene is named only where the DNA matches it firmly. Clone sizes are given selectively: once, few, many, or a class where the clone is expanded.

v_gene: TRBV2; d_gene: TRBD2; abundance: few; j_gene: TRBJ2-7; CDR3aa: CASSYSGSSYEQYF; CDR3nt: TGTGCCAGCAGTTATAGCGGGAGTAGTTACGAGCAGTACTTC
v_gene: TRBV7-2; d_gene: .; abundance: few; j_gene: TRBJ2-7; CDR3aa: CASSSTYEQYF; CDR3nt: TGTGCCAGCAGCTCTACCTACGAGCAGTACTTC
v_gene: TRBV28; d_gene: .; abundance: medium-sized; j_gene: TRBJ2-4; CDR3aa: CASTFSYAGPRNIQYF; CDR3nt: TGTGCCAGCACCTTCTCGTATGCGGGGCCGAGAAACATTCAGTACTTC
v_gene: TRBV5-4; d_gene: .; abundance: few; j_gene: TRBJ2-3; CDR3aa: CASSLMIAGEADTQYF; CDR3nt: TGTGCCAGCAGCTTGATGATAGCAGGGGAGGCAGATACGCAGTATTTT
v_gene: TRBV19; d_gene: .; abundance: .; j_gene: TRBJ2-3; CDR3aa: CASRLTHRPTDTQYF; CDR3nt: TGTGCCAGTAGGTTGACGCACAGACCCACAGATACGCAGTATTTT
v_gene: TRBV9; d_gene: .; abundance: .; j_gene: TRBJ1-1; CDR3aa: CASSPRPNTEAFF; CDR3nt: TGTGCCAGCAGCCCTCGACCTAACACTGAAGCTTTCTTT
v_gene: TRBV19; d_gene: .; abundance: .; j_gene: TRBJ1-5; CDR3aa: CASSNGALYSNQPQHF; CDR3nt: TGTGCCAGTAGTAATGGGGCCCTTTATAGCAATCAGCCCCAGCATTTT
v_gene: TRBV10-3; d_gene: TRBD1; abundance: few; j_gene: TRBJ2-7; CDR3aa: CAISEAEDRPYEQYF; CDR3nt: TGTGCCATCAGTGAGGCCGAGGACAGGCCCTACGAGCAGTACTTC
v_gene: TRBV6-1; d_gene: .; abundance: medium-sized; j_gene: TRBJ1-2; CDR3aa: CATSPGTFEYGYTF; CDR3nt: TGTGCCACCTCCCCTGGGACCTTTGAATATGGCTACACCTTC
v_gene: TRBV12-2; d_gene: .; abundance: .; j_gene: TRBJ2-2; CDR3aa: CASRLPFRDRGQDTGELFF; CDR3nt: TGTGCAAGTCGCTTACCCTTCCGGGACAGGGGGCAGGACACCGGGGAGCTGTTTTTT
v_gene: TRBV6-6; d_gene: TRBD1; abundance: few; j_gene: TRBJ1-1; CDR3aa: CASIRDRGSEAFF; CDR3nt: TGTGCCAGCATCCGGGACAGGGGTTCTGAAGCTTTCTTT
v_gene: TRBV6-1; d_gene: .; abundance: .; j_gene: TRBJ2-3; CDR3aa: CASSKTTDTQYF; CDR3nt: TGTGCCAGCAGCAAGACCACAGATACGCAGTATTTT
v_gene: TRBV7-2; d_gene: TRBD1; abundance: .; j_gene: TRBJ1-4; CDR3aa: CASSFGTANEKLFF; CDR3nt: TGTGCCAGCAGCTTCGGGACAGCGAATGAAAAACTGTTTTTT
v_gene: TRBV9; d_gene: TRBD2; abundance: few; j_gene: TRBJ2-1; CDR3aa: CASSGSGNGNEQFF; CDR3nt: TGTGCCAGCAGCGGAAGCGGGAATGGCAATGAGCAGTTCTTC
v_gene: TRBV28; d_gene: .; abundance: few; j_gene: TRBJ1-3; CDR3aa: CASIGAGNTIYF; CDR3nt: TGTGCCAGCATAGGGGCTGGAAACACCATATATTTT
v_gene: TRBV27; d_gene: .; abundance: few; j_gene: TRBJ2-7; CDR3aa: CASSLGGSYEQYF; CDR3nt: TGTGCCAGCAGTTTAGGCGGCTCCTACGAGCAGTACTTC
v_gene: TRBV7-2; d_gene: TRBD2; abundance: .; j_gene: TRBJ2-5; CDR3aa: CASLKAGRQETQYF; CDR3nt: TGTGCCAGTCTTAAAGCGGGGCGCCAAGAGACCCAGTACTTC
v_gene: TRBV11-1; d_gene: .; abundance: few; j_gene: TRBJ1-4; CDR3aa: CASSPRLRPGTNEKLFF; CDR3nt: TGTGCCAGCAGCCCCCGATTGAGGCCAGGAACTAATGAAAAACTGTTTTTT
v_gene: TRBV5-6; d_gene: TRBD1; abundance: .; j_gene: TRBJ2-5; CDR3aa: CASSGGIRETQYF; CDR3nt: TGTGCCAGCTCAGGGGGCATACGAGAGACCCAGTACTTC
v_gene: TRBV29-1; d_gene: TRBD2; abundance: .; j_gene: TRBJ2-7; CDR3aa: CSVGSPSGIAEQYF; CDR3nt: TGCAGCGTTGGGTCTCCTAGCGGGATAGCCGAGCAGTACTTC
v_gene: TRBV5-1; d_gene: TRBD2; abundance: .; j_gene: TRBJ2-1; CDR3aa: CASSLGGGDYYNEQFF; CDR3nt: TGCGCCAGCAGCTTGGGCGGGGGGGATTACTACAATGAGCAGTTCTTC
v_gene: TRBV2; d_gene: .; abundance: few; j_gene: TRBJ1-2; CDR3aa: CASTAGPNYGYTF; CDR3nt: TGTGCCAGCACAGCGGGCCCCAACTATGGCTACACCTTC
v_gene: TRBV11-2; d_gene: .; abundance: few; j_gene: TRBJ1-2; CDR3aa: CASSSPYDRYGYTF; CDR3nt: TGTGCCAGCAGCTCCCCCTACGACAGATATGGCTACACCTTC
v_gene: TRBV27; d_gene: .; abundance: .; j_gene: TRBJ1-5; CDR3aa: CASSDVYRDNQPQHF; CDR3nt: TGTGCCAGCAGTGATGTTTACAGGGATAATCAGCCCCAGCATTTT
v_gene: TRBV28; d_gene: .; abundance: .; j_gene: TRBJ2-7; CDR3aa: CASSPPDPNPSYEQYF; CDR3nt: TGTGCCAGCAGTCCCCCTGATCCTAACCCGTCCTACGAGCAGTACTTC
v_gene: TRBV7-7; d_gene: .; abundance: few; j_gene: TRBJ2-1; CDR3aa: CASSLEGRGDSEQFF; CDR3nt: TGTGCTAGCAGCTTAGAGGGGCGGGGGGACAGTGAGCAGTTCTTC
v_gene: TRBV4-3; d_gene: TRBD2; abundance: .; j_gene: TRBJ2-1; CDR3aa: CASSQDSPSGRGNEQFF; CDR3nt: TGCGCCAGCAGCCAAGATTCCCCCAGCGGGAGAGGCAATGAGCAGTTCTTC
v_gene: TRBV27; d_gene: TRBD2; abundance: .; j_gene: TRBJ2-3; CDR3aa: CASSWGASGTADTQYF; CDR3nt: TGTGCCAGCTCATGGGGGGCTAGCGGGACTGCAGATACGCAGTATTTT
v_gene: TRBV4-3; d_gene: .; abundance: few; j_gene: TRBJ2-3; CDR3aa: CASSLGWTRTDTQYF; CDR3nt: TGCGCCAGCAGCCTAGGCTGGACACGCACAGATACGCAGTATTTT
v_gene: TRBV30; d_gene: .; abundance: .; j_gene: TRBJ1-2; CDR3aa: CAWTRTDYGYTF; CDR3nt: TGTGCCTGGACTCGGACGGACTATGGCTACACCTTC
v_gene: TRBV4-3; d_gene: TRBD2; abundance: .; j_gene: TRBJ2-2; CDR3aa: CGAGANTGELFF; CDR3nt: TGCGGAGCGGGAGCGAACACCGGGGAGCTGTTTTTT
v_gene: TRBV5-1; d_gene: TRBD2; abundance: few; j_gene: TRBJ2-7; CDR3aa: CASSRGGDFIDYEQYF; CDR3nt: TGCGCCAGCAGCCGGGGGGGAGACTTCATCGACTACGAGCAGTACTTC